The 23 T cell receptor beta chains reported below all come from one sample, sequenced in a study of blood T cell repertoires in COVID-19. Profiling relied on immunoSEQ multiplex PCR, and the TCRdb table lists in-frame clones only, not all of them. The sample shows some 240,000 clones, about nine tenths of them seen only once. Sequenced input: peripheral blood. The source of these receptors is a man in his fifties or sixties who had recovered from COVID-19.

The V call is TRBV12-3 or TRBV12-4, the J call TRBJ2-7; 8 bases are a match to TRBD1. The CDR3 extends over 13 amino acids. The V and J ends lost 1 base and 9 bases, in that order; junction bases with no gene match: 5. DNA of the CDR3: TGTGCCAGCAGTTTAGAGACAGGGGTTCCGCAGTACTTC. Protein: CASSLETGVPQYF.

The genes are TRBV7-6 and TRBJ2-5; 12 positions match TRBD2. This CDR3 contains 18 residues. The germline V gene encodes CDR1 SGHVS and CDR2 FNYEAQ. V was clipped by 5 bases and J by 0 bases; unmatched bases: 10. The DNA for the CDR3 is TGTGCCAGCAGCCCGGGACTAGCGGGCCAGAAGTACCAAGAGACCCAGTACTTC. Protein sequence: CASSPGLAGQKYQETQYF.

This chain joins TRBV6-2 or TRBV6-3 and TRBJ2-7; the match to TRBD1 covers 7 bases. V gave up 2 bases and J gave up 3 bases; unmatched junction bases: 7. Germline V gene lookup returns CDR1 MNHEY and CDR2 SVGEGT. This CDR3 region has 15 residues. The DNA for the CDR3 is TGTGCCAGCAGTTACGATTACAGGGGCTACTACGAGCAGTACTTC. It is translated as CASSYDYRGYYEQYF.

The genes are TRBV9 and TRBJ2-3, with D perhaps TRBD2 (6 bases). The V gene lost 0 bases and the J gene lost 2 bases, with 13 bases spanning the gap. CDR1 is SGDLS and CDR2 is YYNGEE in the germline V gene. The CDR3 is made up of 16 amino acids. The CDR3 coding sequence is TGTGCCAGCAGCGTAGTAGGTAGCGGACTCACAGATACGCAGTATTTT. Amino acid sequence: CASSVVGSGLTDTQYF.

The V and J genes are TRBV5-1 and TRBJ2-1; 13 bases align to TRBD2. V trimming: 2 bases; J trimming: 8 bases; junction bases outside the gene matches: 13. Germline CDR1 and CDR2: SGHRS and YFSETQ. CDR3 length equals 18 residues. In DNA form, the CDR3 reads TGCGCCAGCAGCTTCGGACTAGCGGGAGTATCGGGGGACGATGAGCAGTTCTTC. It specifies CASSFGLAGVSGDDEQFF.

V and J are TRBV19 and TRBJ1-3; the match to TRBD1 covers 7 bases. This CDR3 spans 13 amino acids. V was clipped by 11 bases and J by 3 bases; unmatched bases: 7. Germline V gene lookup returns CDR1 LNHDA and CDR2 SQIVND (reference sequence). The CDR3 DNA reads as TGTGCCGCACAGGGGAAAGTTGGAAACACCATATATTTT. Encoded protein: CAAQGKVGNTIYF.

V and J are TRBV3-1 (or the pseudogene TRBV3-2) and TRBJ1-1; a possible D gene is TRBD1 (5 bases). V was trimmed by 0 bases and J by 0 bases, leaving 8 bases between them. Germline lookup yields CDR1 LGHDT and CDR2 YNNKEL (reference sequence). This CDR3 is 15 amino acids long. In nucleotides, the CDR3 is TGTGCCAGCAGCCAAGATCGGGGGATGAACACTGAAGCTTTCTTT. It translates to CASSQDRGMNTEAFF.

This clone was recorded once. The chain uses TRBV6-5 and TRBJ1-3; weak D call: TRBD1 (6 bases). CDR3 length: 12 amino acids. Trimming took 10 bases from V and 4 from J, leaving 11 bases between them. Per germline, CDR1 MNHEY and CDR2 SVGAGI. CDR3 bases: TGTGCCACCCTGACAGGAGGAAACACCATATATTTT. Its protein product is CATLTGGNTIYF.

Worth noting for this clone: The same CDR3 can be traced to other DNA sequences in this sample. The genes are TRBV18 and TRBJ1-5; D remains ambiguous. There are 13 residues in the CDR3. V dropped 6 bases and J dropped 1 base, with 7 bases sitting between them. Germline values: CDR1 KGHSH, CDR2 LQKENI. DNA of the CDR3: TGTGCCAGCTCGACGGGGAGCAATCAGCCCCAGCATTTT. Protein product: CASSTGSNQPQHF.

CDR3 coding DNA: TGTGCCACCAGTGATGGGGACAGTTCACCCCTCCACTTT. This codes for CATSDGDSSPLHF. The V call is TRBV24-1, the J call TRBJ1-6; the match to TRBD1 covers 7 bases. The V gene end was trimmed by 3 bases and the J gene end by 9 bases; junction bases not matched to a gene: 1. Germline V CDR1 and CDR2: KGHDR, SFDVKD. This CDR3 is built from 13 residues.

This clone came up a few times. The rearrangement joins TRBV7-2 to TRBJ2-1, with a weak D call TRBD2 (6 bases). The germline V gene encodes CDR1 SGHTA and CDR2 FQGNSA. V was shortened by 8 bases and J by 4 bases, with 15 bases between the two germline ends. CDR3 length: 14 residues. CDR3 sequence (DNA): TGTGCCAGCCAGGAACCGGGACTTTACAATGAGCAGTTCTTC. Its protein is CASQEPGLYNEQFF.

The chain employs TRBV9 and TRBJ2-3; a weak D match, TRBD1 (6 bases). Trimming left V 0 bases short and J 0 bases short, with 11 bases between. Germline values: CDR1 SGDLS, CDR2 YYNGEE. The CDR3 is 16 residues long. CDR3 loop: CASSVGPGQSTDTQYF. DNA of the CDR3: TGTGCCAGCAGCGTAGGCCCCGGACAGAGCACAGATACGCAGTATTTT. The variable domain in full, with the rest retrieved from reference TRBV9 and TRBJ2-3, is DSGVTQTPKHLITATGQRVTLRCSPRSGDLSVYWYQQSLDQGLQFLIQYYNGEERAKGNILERFSAQQFPDLHSELNLSSLELGDSALYFCASSVGPGQSTDTQYFGPGTRLTVL.

For the CDR3, the DNA is TGTGCCAGCAGTTCCGGCAGACACTACGAGCAGTACTTC. Protein sequence: CASSSGRHYEQYF. The chain carries TRBV6-5 and TRBJ2-7; D call uncertain. Deletions cut 4 bases from V and 3 bases from J, with 10 bases between. The CDR3 length is 13 residues. Per the germline V gene, CDR1 is MNHEY and CDR2 is SVGAGI.

The V call is TRBV7-2, the J call TRBJ2-5; 13 nucleotides line up with TRBD2. There are 16 residues in the CDR3. The J segment lost 5 bases and the V segment lost 4 bases, leaving 7 bases of the junction unmatched. In germline, CDR1 is SGHTA, CDR2 FQGNSA. For the CDR3, the DNA is TGTGCCAGCAGCTGGACTAGCGGGAGAGGGGAGGAGACCCAGTACTTC. Its translation is CASSWTSGRGEETQYF.

This chain uses TRBV29-1 with TRBJ2-7; TRBD2 matches at 12 bases. The CDR3 extends over 18 amino acids. After removal of 7 bases from V and 2 bases from J, the junction contained 18 bases not matched to a gene. Germline V gives CDR1 SQVTM, CDR2 ANQGSEA. CDR3 DNA: TGCAGCGCCACCGGTCGATTGACTAGCGGGGGCAACCCCTACGAGCAGTACTTC. This codes for CSATGRLTSGGNPYEQYF.

Comments on this clone: Within the sample, other DNA sequences also encode this same CDR3. J is TRBJ1-3 and V is TRBV19; tentative D call: TRBD1 (5 bases). Trimming shortened V by 5 bases and J by 4 bases, and 6 bases separated the two germline ends. CDR3 length: 12 residues. The V gene's germline CDR1 is LNHDA and CDR2 SQIVND (reference sequence). CDR3 region: CASSGGGNTIYF. Written as DNA, the CDR3 is TGTGCCAGTAGTGGGGGGGGAAACACCATATATTTT.

This clone appeared once. This chain connects TRBV7-2 to TRBJ2-5; no clear D gene. V dropped 5 bases and J dropped 1 base, with 17 bases sitting between them. Germline CDR1 and CDR2: SGHTA and FQGNSA. The length of the CDR3 is 16 residues. The DNA of the CDR3 is TGTGCCAGCAGCCCCCCCTCCCCGTACTCCCAAGAGACCCAGTACTTC. Protein sequence: CASSPPSPYSQETQYF.

The chain has TRBV7-2 and TRBJ2-1; TRBD1 agrees at 7 bases. J was trimmed by 2 bases and V by 11 bases; bases with no gene match: 15. The CDR3 has 16 amino acids. Germline CDR1 and CDR2: SGHTA and FQGNSA. The CDR3 here is CAGAEEGGLTYNEQFF. The CDR3 nucleotides read TGTGCCGGGGCCGAGGAAGGGGGCTTGACCTACAATGAGCAGTTCTTC.

The chain recombines TRBV13 with TRBJ1-6, with D perhaps matching TRBD1 (5 bases). The CDR3 totals 15 residues. With 4 bases removed from V and 6 bases from J, the gap between germline ends came to 13 bases. Germline assignment: CDR1 PRHDT and CDR2 FYEKMQ (reference sequence). CDR3 amino acids: CASSYGRGFNSPLHF. The CDR3 nucleotides read TGTGCCAGCAGCTACGGAAGGGGCTTTAATTCACCCCTCCACTTT. Complete variable domain (other parts from reference TRBV13 and TRBJ1-6): AAGVIQSPRHLIKEKRETATLKCYPIPRHDTVYWYQQGPGQDPQFLISFYEKMQSDKGSIPDRFSAQQFSDYHSELNMSSLELGDSALYFCASSYGRGFNSPLHFGNGTRLTVT.

The chain is built from TRBV7-8 and TRBJ1-4; unclear D gene. Germline V gene sequence: CDR1 SGHVS, CDR2 FQNEAQ. The CDR3 sequence is 15 residues long. The V and J ends lost 3 bases and 7 bases respectively, with 15 bases between them. The CDR3 protein is CASSLGGLGGEKLFF. The DNA of the CDR3 is TGTGCCAGCAGCTTGGGTGGACTGGGTGGTGAAAAACTGTTTTTT.

The genes are TRBV7-2 and TRBJ1-1; weak D call: TRBD1 (6 bases). The CDR3 covers 14 residues. Germline V CDR1 and CDR2: SGHTA, FQGNSA. Between the trimmed V and J ends, which lost 4 bases and 4 bases, there was a span of 13 bases. DNA for the CDR3: TGTGCCAGCAGCTGGACGACAGGTCCCACTGAAGCTTTCTTT. It specifies CASSWTTGPTEAFF.

The genes are TRBV5-4 and TRBJ2-3; possibly TRBD1 for D (7 bases). Trimming removed 6 bases from V and 0 bases from J, with 20 bases in between. The CDR3 covers 17 residues. Germline V gene data show CDR1 as SGHNT and CDR2 as YYREEE (reference sequence). CDR3 in amino acids: CASTPGGGSRSTDTQYF. CDR3 sequence (DNA): TGTGCCAGCACCCCTGGAGGGGGCAGCCGTAGCACAGATACGCAGTATTTT.

This chain connects TRBV4-3 to TRBJ2-7, with 9 nucleotides matching TRBD1. The CDR3 runs 15 residues. CDR1 and CDR2 from the germline V gene are LGHNA and YSLEER. V shed 1 base and J 6 bases; nucleotides not matched to a gene: 7. CDR3 amino acids: CASSQVTGGTFEQYF. The CDR3 DNA reads as TGCGCCAGCAGCCAAGTGACAGGGGGTACGTTCGAGCAGTACTTC.